This TCR beta chain derives from a study of blood T cell repertoires in COVID-19. In the study overall: The United States, Italy and Spain were the sources of the acute and convalescent COVID-19 samples. T cells, B-cell-depleted T cells, or PBMCs supplied cDNA or gDNA.

The CDR3 contains 13 residues. Germline V gene lookup returns CDR1 LNHDA and CDR2 SQIVND (reference sequence). V lost 6 bases to trimming and J lost 2 bases, with 11 bases between them. Per the authors' pipeline: By means of reference gene primer amplification, nucleated cell counts were estimated. Clones were sequenced by immunoSEQ multiplex PCR, and TCRdb holds only the in-frame ones, with some missing. Clone size and V and J calls were adopted from that table, with D and trimming inferred from the DNA. The table includes 130,000 to 150,000 clones, almost 80% detected once. The sequence was collected from a man between 50 and 59 years old with active or convalescent COVID-19. The specimen sequenced was peripheral blood. V usage is TRBV19 and J usage is TRBJ2-7; maybe TRBD2 (7 bases). The CDR3 DNA is TGTGCCAGTAGCCAGGGGAGGGCCTACGAGCAGTACTTC. It specifies CASSQGRAYEQYF. Variable domain in full (rest from reference TRBV19 and TRBJ2-7): DGGITQSPKYLFRKEGQNVTLSCEQNLNHDAMYWYRQDPGQGLRLIYYSQIVNDFQKGDIAEGYSVSREKKESFPLTVTSAQKNPTAFYLCASSQGRAYEQYFGPGTRLTVT.